This T cell receptor beta chain is from a study of shared clonotypes between healthy human individuals. In regard to this clone: The identical CDR3 is also encoded by other nucleotide sequences in the sample.

Germline CDR1 and CDR2: MNHEY and SVGAGI. Unmatched junction bases numbered 3, after V lost 5 bases and J lost 2 bases. The CDR3 consists of 15 residues. Data came from immunoSEQ multiplex PCR; TCRdb stores just in-frame clones and leaves some out. The sample lists about a million clones, about 70% occurring once. Sequences were obtained from memory CD4+ T cells sorted from blood. Sample subset: CD45RA-negative fraction. V and J are TRBV6-5 and TRBJ2-6, with 7 bases matching TRBD1. The TCR sequence derives from a man between 18 and 35 years old in good health. CDR3 protein: CASSPDRAGANVLTF. The CDR3 bases are TGTGCCAGCAGTCCCGACAGGGCTGGGGCCAACGTCCTGACTTTC.